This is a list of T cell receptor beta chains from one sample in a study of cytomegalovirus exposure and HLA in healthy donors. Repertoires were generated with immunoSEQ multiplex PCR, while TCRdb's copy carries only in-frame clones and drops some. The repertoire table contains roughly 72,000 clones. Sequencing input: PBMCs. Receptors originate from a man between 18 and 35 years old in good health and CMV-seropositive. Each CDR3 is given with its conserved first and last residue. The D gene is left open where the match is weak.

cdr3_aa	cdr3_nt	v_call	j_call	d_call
CASSTGLSSYEQYF	TGTGCCAGTAGTACAGGACTTTCGTCCTACGAGCAGTACTTC	TRBV19	TRBJ2-7	-
CASSPAWTGGIGAFF	TGTGCCAGCTCACCGGCCTGGACAGGGGGCATAGGTGCTTTCTTT	TRBV18	TRBJ1-1	TRBD1
CASSLVGAGTEAFF	TGCGCCAGCAGCTTGGTCGGGGCGGGGACTGAAGCTTTCTTT	TRBV5-1	TRBJ1-1	-
CAIRAGGTDTQYF	TGTGCCATACGAGCGGGAGGCACAGATACGCAGTATTTT	TRBV6-5	TRBJ2-3	TRBD2
CASRSDGGETQYF	TGCGCCAGCAGATCCGATGGGGGGGAGACCCAGTACTTC	TRBV5-1	TRBJ2-5	-
CASSLTGWTSGGSTYNEQFF	TGTGCCAGCAGCTTGACCGGTTGGACTAGCGGGGGGTCAACCTACAATGAGCAGTTCTTC	TRBV5-4	TRBJ2-1	TRBD2
CASSLAQGEQYF	TGTGCCAGCAGCTTAGCGCAGGGAGAGCAGTACTTC	TRBV7-8	TRBJ2-7	-
CASSYLDRPLSYEQYF	TGTGCCAGCAGTTACTTGGACAGACCCCTTTCCTACGAGCAGTACTTC	TRBV6-5	TRBJ2-7	-
CSVEGWRDSSYEQYF	TGCAGCGTTGAGGGTTGGAGGGACAGCTCCTACGAGCAGTACTTC	TRBV29-1	TRBJ2-7	-
CASSLEGQGQGQPQHF	TGCGCCAGCAGCTTGGAGGGTCAGGGCCAGGGACAGCCCCAGCATTTT	TRBV5-1	TRBJ1-5	-
CASSQYRDFLGTDTQYF	TGTGCCAGCAGTCAATACCGGGACTTTTTAGGCACAGATACGCAGTATTTT	TRBV27	TRBJ2-3	-
CASSLRADTDTQYF	TGTGCCAGCAGCTTGCGAGCGGATACAGATACGCAGTATTTT	TRBV5-5	TRBJ2-3	-
CASSPQRTGSDTEAFF	TGTGCCAGCTCACCACAAAGGACAGGGAGTGACACTGAAGCTTTCTTT	TRBV18	TRBJ1-1	TRBD1
CAKETGESNTGAFF	TGTGCCAAAGAGACGGGGGAGTCGAACACTGGAGCTTTCTTT	TRBV27	TRBJ1-1	-
CASSGRDRANTEAFF	TGTGCCAGCAGCGGACGGGACAGGGCGAACACTGAAGCTTTCTTT	TRBV6-6	TRBJ1-1	TRBD1
CASSLVGRGTEAFF	TGTGCCAGCAGCTTAGTTGGGAGGGGCACTGAAGCTTTCTTT	TRBV7-8	TRBJ1-1	-
CASSFNGGSLRTDTQYF	TGTGCCAGCAGCTTTAACGGGGGGAGTTTGCGGACAGATACGCAGTATTTT	TRBV7-3	TRBJ2-3	TRBD2
CASSLQGAHEQYF	TGTGCCAGCAGTTTACAGGGGGCGCACGAGCAGTACTTC	TRBV28	TRBJ2-7	TRBD1
CAISGERGASYEQYF	TGTGCCATCAGTGGCGAGCGGGGGGCCTCCTACGAGCAGTACTTC	TRBV10-3	TRBJ2-7	TRBD2
CASSLALGAAKAFF	TGTGCCAGCAGCTTGGCCCTGGGGGCAGCAAAAGCTTTCTTT	TRBV5-4	TRBJ1-1	-
CASSFLSSAYNEQFF	TGTGCCAGCAGTTTTCTATCCAGCGCCTACAATGAGCAGTTCTTC	TRBV28	TRBJ2-1	-
CASSTPKSSGGDNEQFF	TGCGCCAGCAGCACTCCTAAGAGTAGCGGGGGGGACAATGAGCAGTTCTTC	TRBV5-1	TRBJ2-1	TRBD2
CASSLRRTGTQETQYF	TGCGCCAGCAGCCTCCGGAGGACCGGAACCCAAGAGACCCAGTACTTC	TRBV5-1	TRBJ2-5	-
CASSLNLAGGTDTQYF	TGTGCCAGCAGCTTAAACCTAGCGGGGGGGACAGATACGCAGTATTTT	TRBV7-3	TRBJ2-3	TRBD2
CASSYSTWTRWETQYF	TGTGCCAGCAGTTACTCTACCTGGACTAGGTGGGAGACCCAGTACTTC	TRBV6-5	TRBJ2-5	TRBD2
CASSVSEATEAFF	TGTGCCAGCAGTGTATCCGAGGCCACTGAAGCTTTCTTT	TRBV6-1	TRBJ1-1	-
CASSGASNYGYTF	TGTGCCAGCAGTGGAGCGTCTAACTATGGCTACACCTTC	TRBV6-4	TRBJ1-2	-
CASSQELAGGTSTDTQYF	TGCGCCAGCAGCCAAGAACTAGCGGGGGGGACTAGCACAGATACGCAGTATTTT	TRBV4-1	TRBJ2-3	TRBD2
CASSDSSRGGYNEQFF	TGTGCCAGCAGTGACTCATCCAGGGGTGGTTACAATGAGCAGTTCTTC	TRBV6-4	TRBJ2-1	-
CASSPLGGSYEQYF	TGTGCCAGCAGCCCTCTAGGGGGTTCCTACGAGCAGTACTTC	TRBV2	TRBJ2-7	-
CASSSGLFYEQYF	TGTGCCAGCAGCTCGGGACTATTTTACGAGCAGTACTTC	TRBV5-6	TRBJ2-7	TRBD2
CASSSKLAGGLRASSYEQYF	TGCGCCAGCAGTTCCAAACTAGCGGGGGGGCTACGAGCGAGCTCCTACGAGCAGTACTTC	TRBV5-1	TRBJ2-7	TRBD2
CASSEPYRVQETQYF	TGTGCCAGCAGTGAACCATACAGGGTCCAAGAGACCCAGTACTTC	TRBV2	TRBJ2-5	-
CATSFGQGPYEQYF	TGTGCCACCTCCTTCGGACAGGGTCCCTACGAGCAGTACTTC	TRBV6-6	TRBJ2-7	TRBD1
CASSGQDSPRNTGELFF	TGCGCCAGCAGTGGCCAGGACAGCCCTAGGAACACCGGGGAGCTGTTTTTT	TRBV4-1	TRBJ2-2	-
CASSEAMAGAYEQYF	TGTGCCAGCAGTGAAGCCATGGCGGGGGCCTACGAGCAGTACTTC	TRBV6-1	TRBJ2-7	TRBD2
CACSLSQAHEQYF	TGTGCCTGCAGCTTAAGCCAGGCTCACGAGCAGTACTTC	TRBV5-4	TRBJ2-7	-